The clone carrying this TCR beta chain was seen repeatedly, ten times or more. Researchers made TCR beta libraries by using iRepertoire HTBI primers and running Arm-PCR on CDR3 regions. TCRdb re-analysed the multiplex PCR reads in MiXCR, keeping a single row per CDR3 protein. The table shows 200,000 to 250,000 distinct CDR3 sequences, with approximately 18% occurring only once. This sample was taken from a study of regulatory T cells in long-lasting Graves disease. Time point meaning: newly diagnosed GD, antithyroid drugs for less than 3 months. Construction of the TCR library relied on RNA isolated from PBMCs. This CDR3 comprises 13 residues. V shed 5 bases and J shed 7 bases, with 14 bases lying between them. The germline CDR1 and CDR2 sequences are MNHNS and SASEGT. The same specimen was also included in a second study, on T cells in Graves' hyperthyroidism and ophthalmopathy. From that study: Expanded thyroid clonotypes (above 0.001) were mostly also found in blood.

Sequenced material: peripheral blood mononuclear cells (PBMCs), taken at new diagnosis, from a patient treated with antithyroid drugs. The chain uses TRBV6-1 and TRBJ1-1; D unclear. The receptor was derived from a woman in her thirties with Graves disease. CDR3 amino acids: CASSRPSVVEAFF. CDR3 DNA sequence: TGTGCCAGCAGTAGACCCTCGGTTGTTGAAGCTTTCTTT.